These 25 T cell receptor beta chains were all obtained from the same sample, sequenced in a study of beta chain features in type 1 diabetes. All of the isolated RNA was reverse transcribed, so expressed TCRB transcripts were sequenced. Profiling relied on immunoSEQ multiplex PCR, and the TCRdb table lists in-frame clones only, not all of them. The sample lists about 360,000 clones, roughly an eighth occurring once. Sequenced material: naive CD4+ T cells from blood. The receptors derive from a man aged 18 to 30 in good health.

This chain links TRBV15 with TRBJ1-3; D is uncertain. The CDR3 is 16 amino acids. The germline V gene encodes CDR1 LNHNV and CDR2 YYDKDF (reference sequence). Trimming shortened V by 1 base and J by 11 bases, and 21 bases separated the two germline ends. In nucleotides, the CDR3 is TGTGCCACCAGCAGAGGAGGAGGAGAGACTCGACGCTCCATATATTTT. Translating gives CATSRGGGETRRSIYF.

This clone was recorded a few times. This chain links TRBV9 with TRBJ1-1, with a tentative D call TRBD1 (5 bases). Germline V CDR1 and CDR2: SGDLS, YYNGEE. This CDR3 is built from 12 residues. V lost 4 bases, J lost 11 bases, and 15 bases lay in between. The CDR3 sequence is CASSPERGHAFF. CDR3 DNA: TGTGCCAGCAGCCCCGAAAGGGGTCATGCTTTCTTT.

Written as DNA, the CDR3 is TGTGCCTGGAGTGCAGGACTGCTGAATCAGCCCCAGCATTTT. It specifies CAWSAGLLNQPQHF. V and J are TRBV30 and TRBJ1-5; D remains ambiguous. Germline V gives CDR1 GTSNPN, CDR2 SVGIG (reference sequence). The CDR3 has 14 amino acids. Deletions cut 1 base from V and 4 bases from J, with 11 bases between.

This clone was picked up a small number of times. This sequence joins TRBV5-4 and TRBJ1-2; D is undetermined. V lost 9 bases and J lost 2, with 26 bases in between. CDR3 length equals 17 residues. CDR1 is SGHNT, CDR2 YYREEE, per germline (reference sequence). The CDR3 loop is CATQLAAQSGFNYGYTF. Here the CDR3 DNA reads TGTGCCACCCAGCTTGCGGCGCAATCGGGGTTCAACTATGGCTACACCTTC.

This clone appeared a few times. The chain employs TRBV28 and TRBJ1-2; TRBD1 is a possible D gene (5 bases). CDR3 length equals 14 residues. V gave up 1 base and J gave up 6 bases, with 12 bases separating them. Germline CDR1 reads MDHEN; CDR2 reads SYDVKM. Written as DNA, the CDR3 is TGTGCCAGCAGTTTATTCCGCAGGGATCATGGCTACACCTTC. As protein: CASSLFRRDHGYTF.

The table lists this clone with a few counts. The chain combines TRBV7-2 with TRBJ1-2; TRBD1 matches 7 bases. The CDR3 runs to 15 residues. Germline-derived CDR1 and CDR2 are SGHTA and FQGNSA. J gave up 6 bases and V 6 bases, and 13 bases lay outside the gene matches. This CDR3 is CASRPSGQSTHGYTF. CDR3 DNA sequence: TGTGCCAGCAGACCTTCGGGACAGTCGACCCATGGCTACACCTTC.

This clone was found a few times. The chain joins TRBV7-2 to TRBJ2-7, with D unclear. Germline V lookup: CDR1 SGHTA, CDR2 FQGNSA. V lost 6 bases and J 1 base, leaving 13 bases between the germline ends. The CDR3 sequence is 14 residues long. DNA for the CDR3: TGTGCCAGCAGTCCCCCGGCCAGGTCCTACGAGCAGTACTTC. Its translation: CASSPPARSYEQYF.

This chain links TRBV30 with TRBJ1-6; D unclear. CDR1 GTSNPN and CDR2 SVGIG come from the germline V gene (reference sequence). The CDR3 spans 13 residues. V shed 3 bases and J shed 10 bases, with 13 bases lying between them. The CDR3 region has the DNA TGTGCCTGGAGCCGTCAGGCTCTATCACCCCTCCACTTT. This codes for CAWSRQALSPLHF. The whole variable domain, remainder taken from reference TRBV30 and TRBJ1-6, is SQTIHQWPATLVQPVGSPLSLECTVEGTSNPNLYWYRQAAGRGLQLLFYSVGIGQISSEVPQNLSASRPQDRQFILSSKKLLLSDSGFYLCAWSRQALSPLHFGNGTRLTVT.

This clone was recorded a few times. The chain carries TRBV15 and TRBJ1-1; D perhaps matches TRBD1 (6 bases). CDR1 is LNHNV and CDR2 is YYDKDF in the germline V gene (reference sequence). The V gene lost 0 bases and the J gene lost 6 bases, with 14 bases spanning the gap. The CDR3 extends over 15 amino acids. CDR3 DNA sequence: TGTGCCACCAGCAGAGATAGGGGCTACAGGGCTGAAGCTTTCTTT. This gives the protein CATSRDRGYRAEAFF.

The chain links TRBV28 to TRBJ2-1, with 7 bases fitting TRBD1. Germline V gene data show CDR1 as MDHEN and CDR2 as SYDVKM. There are 13 residues in the CDR3. V trimming: 4 bases; J trimming: 5 bases; junction bases outside the gene matches: 2. DNA of the CDR3: TGTGCCAGCAGTTCGGGACAGAACAATGAGCAGTTCTTC. The encoded protein is CASSSGQNNEQFF. The full variable domain, its missing parts supplied by reference TRBV28 and TRBJ2-1, is DVKVTQSSRYLVKRTGEKVFLECVQDMDHENMFWYRQDPGLGLRLIYFSYDVKMKEKGDIPEGYSVSREKKERFSLILESASTNQTSMYLCASSSGQNNEQFFGPGTRLTVL.

In DNA, the CDR3 is TGCGCCAGCAGCCAAGATATAGGACAGGGCTCCTACAATGAGCAGTTCTTC. This codes for CASSQDIGQGSYNEQFF. The chain couples TRBV4-1 to TRBJ2-1, with 8 bases fitting TRBD1. Germline CDR1 and CDR2: MGHRA and YSYEKL. The V gene end was trimmed by 0 bases and the J gene end by 0 bases; junction bases not matched to a gene: 4. The CDR3 length is 17 residues.

The rearrangement uses TRBV4-3 and TRBJ2-6; 7 bases agree with TRBD1. With 0 bases clipped from V and 2 bases from J, the junction kept 4 bases outside the gene matches. Per germline, CDR1 LGHNA and CDR2 YSLEER. The CDR3 has 17 residues. The CDR3 sequence: CASSQDLGGAGANVLTF. The CDR3 coding sequence is TGCGCCAGCAGCCAAGACCTAGGGGGCGCTGGGGCCAACGTCCTGACTTTC.

The chain couples TRBV7-3 to TRBJ2-5; no clear D. V was shortened by 11 bases and J by 3 bases, with 13 bases between the two germline ends. Per the germline V gene, CDR1 is SGHTA and CDR2 is FQGTGA. There are 12 residues in the CDR3. CDR3 sequence: CALRRTKETQYF. The CDR3 DNA sequence: TGTGCCCTTAGAAGAACCAAAGAGACCCAGTACTTC.

This clone was observed a few times. The V call is TRBV19, the J call TRBJ1-2; D not resolved. Trimming took off 4 bases at V and 6 bases at J, with 15 bases between the two ends. This CDR3 has 14 residues. Germline V lookup: CDR1 LNHDA, CDR2 SQIVND (reference sequence). The CDR3 sequence is CASSNPGRMDGYTF. The CDR3 DNA reads TGTGCCAGTAGTAACCCCGGCAGGATGGATGGCTACACCTTC.

This clone was seen a handful of times. The chain is built from TRBV9 and TRBJ1-2; a possible D gene is TRBD1 (6 bases). Trimming pared 3 bases from V and 4 bases from J, leaving 7 bases between. This CDR3 region has 12 residues. The germline CDR1 and CDR2 sequences are SGDLS and YYNGEE. This chain's CDR3 is CASSGTAYGYTF. CDR3 sequence (DNA): TGTGCCAGCAGCGGGACAGCCTATGGCTACACCTTC.

This clone was counted only a few times. The V and J genes are TRBV7-6 and TRBJ2-3; D is perhaps TRBD2 (5 bases). Germline-derived CDR1 and CDR2 are SGHVS and FNYEAQ. Trimming cost V 3 bases and J 5 bases, with 12 bases left between them. The CDR3 runs 14 residues. In DNA, the CDR3 is TGTGCCAGCAGCTTGGCGGTTCGGGAAGATACGCAGTATTTT. This sequence encodes CASSLAVREDTQYF.

The V and J genes are TRBV9 and TRBJ1-1; 7 bases are a match to TRBD1. Trimming cost V 3 bases and J 0 bases; bases outside gene matches: 11. Germline assignment: CDR1 SGDLS and CDR2 YYNGEE. This CDR3 spans 17 amino acids. The CDR3 region is CASSATTGSIMNTEAFF. For the CDR3, the DNA is TGTGCCAGCAGCGCCACGACAGGGAGCATAATGAACACTGAAGCTTTCTTT.

This clone was counted between two and nine times. The chain combines TRBV25-1 with TRBJ2-2; 7 nucleotides line up with TRBD1. V lost 7 bases and J lost 5; bases outside the gene matches: 7. CDR1 and CDR2 (germline): MGHDK, SYGVNS. The CDR3 is made up of 14 amino acids. The CDR3 is CASNEAGGTGELFF. The CDR3 DNA reads as TGTGCCAGCAATGAGGCAGGGGGAACCGGGGAGCTGTTTTTT. The full variable domain, rest sourced from reference TRBV25-1 and TRBJ2-2, is EADIYQTPRYLVIGTGKKITLECSQTMGHDKMYWYQQDPGMELHLIHYSYGVNSTEKGDLSSESTVSRIRTEHFPLTLESARPSHTSQYLCASNEAGGTGELFFGEGSRLTVL.

This clone was detected only a few times. The J gene is TRBJ1-5, the V gene TRBV30; no firm D call. V was shortened by 0 bases and J by 8 bases, with 8 bases between the two germline ends. This CDR3 has 12 amino acids. Germline CDR1 GTSNPN, CDR2 SVGIG (reference sequence). The CDR3 loop reads CAWSVLREPQHF. The DNA for the CDR3 is TGTGCCTGGAGTGTACTTCGGGAGCCCCAGCATTTT.

V gene TRBV4-2 combines with J gene TRBJ1-2; 7 bases are a match to TRBD1. Germline CDR1 LGHNA, CDR2 YNFKEQ. The CDR3 is 17 residues long. Trimming took 0 bases from V and 0 from J; bases not matched to a gene: 7. The CDR3, as DNA: TGTGCCAGCAGCCAAGAGGCCAGGGGGAAAGCTAACTATGGCTACACCTTC. It is translated as CASSQEARGKANYGYTF.

This clone occurred a few times. The chain recombines TRBV5-1 with TRBJ2-5; perhaps TRBD2 as D (6 bases). V lost 2 bases to trimming and J lost 0 bases, with 11 bases between them. This CDR3 region has 15 residues. Germline-derived CDR1 and CDR2 are SGHRS and YFSETQ. The DNA for the CDR3 is TGCGCCAGCAGCTTCGGAGGGTCTAACCAAGAGACCCAGTACTTC. This encodes CASSFGGSNQETQYF.

V usage is TRBV10-3 and J usage is TRBJ2-7, with 7 bases identical to TRBD1. This CDR3 has 12 residues. Per germline, CDR1 ENHRY and CDR2 SYGVKD. Trimming took 11 bases from V and 2 from J; bases not matched to a gene: 6. The CDR3 region is CALRDSAYEQYF. In DNA form, the CDR3 reads TGTGCCCTCCGGGACAGCGCCTACGAGCAGTACTTC.

The rearrangement links TRBV15 to TRBJ1-3; TRBD1 might be the D (5 bases). The CDR3 has 16 residues. Trimming removed 0 bases from V and 0 bases from J, with 9 bases in between. The germline gives CDR1 LNHNV, CDR2 YYDKDF (reference sequence). The CDR3 DNA reads as TGTGCCACCAGCAGAGATCGAGACAGCTCTGGAAACACCATATATTTT. Translated, it gives CATSRDRDSSGNTIYF. Filled out from reference TRBV15 and TRBJ1-3, the complete variable domain reads DAMVIQNPRYQVTQFGKPVTLSCSQTLNHNVMYWYQQKSSQAPKLLFHYYDKDFNNEADTPDNFQSRRPNTSFCFLDIRSPGLGDTAMYLCATSRDRDSSGNTIYFGEGSWLTVV.

This clone was seen a handful of times. The gene calls are TRBV29-1 and TRBJ2-7; tentatively, D is TRBD1 (6 bases). V shed 1 base and J shed 7 bases, with 14 bases lying between them. The CDR3 has 13 residues. Germline V lookup: CDR1 SQVTM, CDR2 ANQGSEA. In nucleotides, the CDR3 is TGCAGCGTTGAAGGAGCGCGAGGGGGTGAGCAGTACTTC. Its protein product is CSVEGARGGEQYF.

In this sample, this clone turned up a few times. The chain carries TRBV5-4 and TRBJ2-7; weak D call: TRBD1 (6 bases). This CDR3 spans 15 amino acids. Germline CDR1 SGHNT, CDR2 YYREEE (reference sequence). Trimming took 0 bases from V and 4 from J, leaving 14 bases between them. CDR3 sequence: CASSLATGRQYEQYF. CDR3 nucleotide sequence: TGTGCCAGCAGCTTGGCCACAGGGCGGCAATACGAGCAGTACTTC. Full variable domain (outside the CDR3, taken from reference TRBV5-4 and TRBJ2-7): ETGVTQSPTHLIKTRGQQVTLRCSSQSGHNTVSWYQQALGQGPQFIFQYYREEENGRGNFPPRFSGLQFPNYSSELNVNALELDDSALYLCASSLATGRQYEQYFGPGTRLTVT.